The 15 T cell receptor beta chains below come from one sample, sequenced in a study of CD8 T cells in Susac syndrome. Reverse transcription of roughly 0.5 to 1 ug RNA was carried out with random hexamers. MiXCR, run by TCRdb on the immunoSEQ multiplex PCR reads, gives a single entry per CDR3 protein. The table lists 100,000 or so distinct CDR3 sequences, around 90% of them singletons, with around 0.14% in the top ten. The source material was CD4+ T cells from PBMCs. The receptors shown here come from a human donor in good health.

V and J are TRBV5-6 and TRBJ2-1; D is undetermined. Trimming took 2 bases from V and 6 from J, leaving 6 bases between them. This CDR3 has 12 residues. Germline CDR1 is SGHDT and CDR2 is YYEEEE. DNA of the CDR3: TGTGCCAGCAGCTTTCCCTCCAATGAGCAGTTCTTC. Translation gives CASSFPSNEQFF.

The chain combines TRBV14 with TRBJ1-2; D not certain. CDR1 and CDR2 (germline): SGHDN, FVKESK. The CDR3 is 12 residues long. Between the trimmed V and J ends, which lost 0 bases and 7 bases, there was a span of 6 bases. CDR3 loop: CASSQDVGGYTF. The CDR3 DNA follows: TGTGCCAGCAGCCAAGATGTTGGTGGCTACACCTTC.

The gene calls are TRBV12-5 and TRBJ1-3; 9 nucleotides line up with TRBD1. Trimming at V came to 6 bases and at J to 0 bases, leaving 3 bases not matched to a gene. The CDR3 spans 15 residues. Germline CDR1 LGHNT, CDR2 FRNRAP. CDR3 bases: TGTGCTAGTGGCCCGGGACAGGGCTCTGGAAACACCATATATTTT. It is translated as CASGPGQGSGNTIYF.

In its sample, this clonotype was seen once. This rearrangement joins TRBV20-1 to TRBJ2-5; no firm D call. V shed 4 bases and J shed 4 bases, with 4 bases lying between them. CDR3 size: 10 residues. Germline V CDR1 and CDR2: DFQATT, SNEGSKA (reference sequence). CDR3 sequence: CSANGETQYF. The DNA of the CDR3 is TGCAGTGCTAATGGAGAGACCCAGTACTTC.

The V call is TRBV5-1, the J call TRBJ1-2; the D is unclear. V gave up 0 bases and J gave up 6 bases, with 12 bases separating them. The V gene's germline CDR1 is SGHRS and CDR2 YFSETQ. CDR3 size: 14 residues. CDR3 loop: CASSLAWRVDGYTF. In DNA, the CDR3 is TGCGCCAGCAGCTTGGCTTGGCGGGTTGATGGCTACACCTTC.

The chain recombines TRBV7-2 with TRBJ2-5, with unresolved D. The CDR3 spans 14 residues. Trimming left V 0 bases short and J 5 bases short, with 10 bases between. Germline CDR1 is SGHTA and CDR2 is FQGNSA. This CDR3 is CASSLAPVRETQYF. The CDR3 DNA is TGTGCCAGCAGCTTAGCACCAGTCCGGGAGACCCAGTACTTC.

The CDR3 region is CASSSRGDILTYNEQFF. CDR3 nucleotides: TGTGCCAGCAGCTCCCGGGGGGACATACTCACCTACAATGAGCAGTTCTTC. The rearrangement uses TRBV5-6 and TRBJ2-1, with a tentative D call TRBD2 (7 bases). CDR1 is SGHDT and CDR2 is YYEEEE in the germline V gene. V was clipped by 3 bases and J by 2 bases, with 18 bases between them. The CDR3 is made up of 17 amino acids.

The chain combines TRBV12-3 or TRBV12-4 with TRBJ1-5; the D gene is possibly TRBD1 (5 bases). The CDR3 consists of 13 residues. The V gene lost 4 bases and the J gene lost 4 bases, with 8 bases spanning the gap. This chain's CDR3 is CASSYGTNQPQHF. The CDR3 DNA follows: TGTGCCAGCAGTTACGGGACGAATCAGCCCCAGCATTTT.

The V call is TRBV6-5, the J call TRBJ1-6; D is ambiguous. Germline V lookup: CDR1 MNHEY, CDR2 SVGAGI. This CDR3 contains 14 residues. V dropped 5 bases and J dropped 10 bases, with 15 bases sitting between them. CDR3 in DNA: TGTGCCAGCAGTCGATCTGGCCGTGGCTCACCCCTCCACTTT. This encodes CASSRSGRGSPLHF.

This chain links TRBV2 with TRBJ2-1; maybe TRBD2 (5 bases). V was shortened by 5 bases and J by 5 bases, with 19 bases between the two germline ends. Germline V gene sequence: CDR1 SNHLY, CDR2 FYNNEI. The CDR3 consists of 16 residues. The DNA of the CDR3 is TGTGCCAGCAGTCCTGGACTGCCATCCTGGCACAATGAGCAGTTCTTC. This gives the protein CASSPGLPSWHNEQFF.

The chain recombines TRBV5-1 with TRBJ2-7; the match to TRBD2 covers 7 bases. V dropped 1 base and J dropped 7; count of bases not matched to a gene: 5. CDR1 SGHRS and CDR2 YFSETQ come from the germline V gene. The CDR3 length is 13 residues. Here the CDR3 DNA reads TGCGCCAGCAGCTTGAGGGAGGGATGGGAGCAGTACTTC. Amino acid sequence: CASSLREGWEQYF.

The CDR3 bases are TGCAGCGTGCGAAGGGGGGAGAACTACGAGCAGTACTTC. This sequence encodes CSVRRGENYEQYF. The J gene is TRBJ2-7, the V gene TRBV29-1; D tentatively fits TRBD1 or TRBD2 (6 bases each). Trimming stripped 6 bases from V and 3 bases from J, with 15 bases between. The CDR3 runs to 13 residues. Looked up from germline, CDR1 is SQVTM and CDR2 is ANQGSEA.

The V gene is TRBV29-1, the J gene TRBJ2-2; TRBD2 agrees at 10 bases. The CDR3 covers 16 residues. Germline V lookup: CDR1 SQVTM, CDR2 ANQGSEA. Trimming removed 5 bases from V and 4 bases from J; junction bases left unmatched: 10. Here the CDR3 DNA reads TGCAGCGTTCTAGCGGGAGTCCTAAGGGGCACCGGGGAGCTGTTTTTT. Its protein is CSVLAGVLRGTGELFF.

The chain has TRBV28 and TRBJ1-5; a weak D match, TRBD1 (6 bases). V lost 9 bases and J lost 7, with 19 bases in between. Germline loops: CDR1 MDHEN, CDR2 SYDVKM. This CDR3 is built from 14 residues. The CDR3 protein is CASGDLGGRQPQHF. As DNA, the CDR3 is TGTGCCAGTGGTGATTTGGGGGGCAGGCAGCCCCAGCATTTT.

This chain joins TRBV5-4 and TRBJ2-3; weak D call: TRBD1 (6 bases). This CDR3 contains 13 residues. CDR1 SGHNT and CDR2 YYREEE come from the germline V gene (reference sequence). The V gene lost 4 bases and the J gene lost 14 bases, with 20 bases spanning the gap. CDR3 region: CASSPKSGELGYF. The CDR3 bases are TGTGCCAGCAGCCCTAAATCAGGGGAGTTGGGGTATTTT.